This is a list of T cell receptor beta chains from one sample in a study of cytomegalovirus exposure and HLA in healthy donors. The data were produced by immunoSEQ multiplex PCR, yet TCRdb's version contains in-frame clones alone and is incomplete. The sample shows roughly 160,000 clones, roughly 85% of them seen only once. The source material was PBMCs. The receptor set was obtained from a man between 18 and 35 years old in good health and CMV-seropositive. CDR3s include the opening cysteine and the closing phenylalanine or tryptophan. A D gene is named only where the DNA matches it firmly. For some rows the clone size is stated as once, few or many, or as a class when expanded; others skip it.

d_call | j_call | v_call | clone_size | cdr3_aa | cdr3_nt
TRBD1 | TRBJ2-7 | TRBV29-1 | - | CSVAGTGGYEQYF | TGCAGCGTGGCGGGGACAGGGGGCTACGAGCAGTACTTC
TRBD1 | TRBJ1-5 | TRBV19 | - | CASSIGRGQGADQPQHF | TGTGCCAGTAGTATAGGCAGGGGGCAGGGGGCTGATCAGCCCCAGCATTTT
- | TRBJ1-1 | TRBV7-8 | - | CASSAGEAHTEAFF | TGTGCCAGCAGCGCGGGGGAGGCACACACTGAAGCTTTCTTT
- | TRBJ1-4 | TRBV27 | - | CASSLGGATNEKLFF | TGTGCCAGCTCCTTAGGCGGCGCAACTAATGAAAAACTGTTTTTT
- | TRBJ2-1 | TRBV7-6 | few | CASSGGGMDEQFF | TGTGCCAGCAGCGGGGGAGGTATGGATGAGCAGTTCTTC
- | TRBJ1-1 | TRBV6-1 | once | CASSEAWSGTEAFF | TGTGCCAGCAGTGAAGCTTGGTCAGGCACTGAAGCTTTCTTT
- | TRBJ2-7 | TRBV4-3 | - | CASSQEGRGHEQYF | TGCGCCAGCAGCCAAGAGGGTAGGGGCCACGAGCAGTACTTC
- | TRBJ1-4 | TRBV9 | - | CASSVEPMSEKLFF | TGTGCCAGCAGCGTAGAGCCTATGAGTGAAAAACTGTTTTTT
- | TRBJ2-3 | TRBV6-5 | - | CASSLMRGYGDTQYF | TGTGCCAGCTCACTTATGAGAGGGTATGGAGATACGCAGTATTTT
TRBD1 | TRBJ2-7 | TRBV11-1 | once | CASSLGDRGRREQYF | TGTGCCAGCAGCTTAGGGGACAGGGGACGTCGGGAGCAGTACTTC